The 19 T cell receptor beta chains listed next were all sequenced from one sample in a study of cytomegalovirus exposure and HLA in healthy donors. Primers for the PCR totalled 60 Vbeta and 13 Jbeta. The table came from immunoSEQ multiplex PCR; TCRdb's copy has only in-frame clones and leaves some out. The sample holds some 220,000 clones, approximately 84% seen once. The sequenced sample consisted of PBMCs. All receptors derive from a woman in her forties in good health and CMV-seronegative.

The V and J genes are TRBV5-5 and TRBJ2-5; 9 positions agree with TRBD2. Germline assignment: CDR1 SGHKS and CDR2 YYEKEE (reference sequence). Trimming at V came to 4 bases and at J to 5 bases, leaving 6 bases not matched to a gene. The CDR3 has 14 amino acids. The CDR3 DNA reads TGTGCCAGCAGCCTAGCGGGGCGGGGGGAGACCCAGTACTTC. This sequence encodes CASSLAGRGETQYF.

V gene TRBV10-3 combines with J gene TRBJ2-2, with D possibly TRBD1 on 5 matching bases. V was cut by 7 bases and J by 6 bases, with 12 bases left in between. CDR1 is ENHRY and CDR2 is SYGVKD in the germline V gene. The CDR3 is made up of 13 amino acids. The CDR3 is CAIMAQAAGELFF. CDR3 in DNA: TGTGCCATCATGGCACAGGCGGCCGGGGAGCTGTTTTTT.

The gene calls are TRBV28 and TRBJ1-2; D unresolved. This CDR3 is 14 amino acids long. Trimming stripped 3 bases from V and 4 bases from J, with 12 bases between. From germline, CDR1 is MDHEN and CDR2 SYDVKM. The CDR3 DNA reads TGTGCCAGCAGTTTTAGGAGAGGTGGCTATGGCTACACCTTC. It yields the protein CASSFRRGGYGYTF.

Comment on this clone: An end of the junction differs from the germline gene, which may be a read error. The genes are TRBV2 and TRBJ2-7; D is uncertain. The CDR3 has 14 amino acids. Germline-derived CDR1 and CDR2 are SNHLY and FYNNEI. The CDR3 DNA reads as TGTGCCCGCAGTGAAGGTCGCGGATTCTACGAGCAGCACTTC. It encodes CARSEGRGFYEQHF.

The V call is TRBV4-3, the J call TRBJ1-1, with 8 bases identical to TRBD1. Trimming took 1 base from V and 3 from J; bases not matched to a gene: 10. The CDR3 extends over 17 amino acids. Germline CDR1 is LGHNA and CDR2 is YSLEER. The CDR3 DNA follows: TGCGCCAGCAGCCAAGTGCGCCAGGGGGCGCTAGACACTGAAGCTTTCTTT. As protein: CASSQVRQGALDTEAFF.

This chain uses TRBV10-2 with TRBJ1-6, with D unclear. CDR3 length equals 14 residues. Germline CDR1 is WSHSY and CDR2 is SAAADI. V lost 3 bases, J lost 6 bases, and 9 bases lay in between. The CDR3 reads CASSDTVGNSPLHF. DNA for the CDR3: TGCGCCAGCAGTGACACAGTGGGTAATTCACCCCTCCACTTT.

The rearrangement joins TRBV7-2 to TRBJ2-7; unclear D gene. CDR1 is SGHTA and CDR2 is FQGNSA in the germline V gene. CDR3 length: 13 amino acids. Deletions cut 3 bases from V and 3 bases from J, with 9 bases between. The CDR3 region has the DNA TGTGCCAGCAGCTTTAGTAACGGCTACGAGCAGTACTTC. Its protein product is CASSFSNGYEQYF.

The CDR3 spells CAISDRARNNQPQHF. CDR3 sequence (DNA): TGTGCCATCAGTGACAGGGCGCGGAACAATCAGCCCCAGCATTTT. The chain carries TRBV10-3 and TRBJ1-5; possible D gene TRBD1, 5 bases. There are 15 residues in the CDR3. V dropped 3 bases and J dropped 3 bases, with 12 bases sitting between them. The germline gives CDR1 ENHRY, CDR2 SYGVKD.

The chain carries TRBV6-1 and TRBJ2-1; TRBD1 aligns across 8 bases. This CDR3 region has 13 residues. Germline assignment: CDR1 MNHNS and CDR2 SASEGT. With V trimmed by 8 bases and J by 4 bases, 4 bases remained unmatched. CDR3 nucleotides: TGTGCCAGCGGACAGGGACGTTACAATGAGCAGTTCTTC. Residues: CASGQGRYNEQFF.

The chain carries TRBV5-1 and TRBJ2-7; D gene unclear. Trimming took 0 bases from V and 6 from J, leaving 7 bases between them. This CDR3 is built from 12 residues. CDR1 SGHRS and CDR2 YFSETQ come from the germline V gene. CDR3 nucleotide sequence: TGCGCCAGCAGCTTGGACTCCCTCGAGCAGTACTTC. Protein: CASSLDSLEQYF.

The rearrangement uses TRBV6-6 and TRBJ2-3, with a possible D match to TRBD1 (6 bases). CDR1 MNHNY and CDR2 SVGAGI come from the germline V gene (reference sequence). CDR3 length equals 11 residues. V was cut by 8 bases and J by 7 bases, with 10 bases left in between. The CDR3 nucleotides read TGTGCCAGCTCGGACAGTCATACGCAGTATTTT. This translates into CASSDSHTQYF.

Here the CDR3 DNA reads TGTGCCAGCGGAGACTACGGGGAGCTGTTTTTT. Amino acids: CASGDYGELFF. V and J are TRBV9 and TRBJ2-2; D might be TRBD2 (5 bases). V was clipped by 7 bases and J by 7 bases, with 8 bases between them. The CDR3 sequence is 11 residues long. CDR1 and CDR2 (germline): SGDLS, YYNGEE.

The chain carries TRBV28 and TRBJ2-3; 11 bases map to TRBD2. The CDR3 length is 16 residues. Trimming took 3 bases from V and 5 from J; bases not matched to a gene: 7. Germline V lookup: CDR1 MDHEN, CDR2 SYDVKM. Here the CDR3 DNA reads TGTGCCAGCAGTTTTTGGCTAGCGGGGGGAGAAGATACGCAGTATTTT. Protein product: CASSFWLAGGEDTQYF. The full variable domain, in which reference TRBV28 and TRBJ2-3 provide the parts outside the CDR3, is DVKVTQSSRYLVKRTGEKVFLECVQDMDHENMFWYRQDPGLGLRLIYFSYDVKMKEKGDIPEGYSVSREKKERFSLILESASTNQTSMYLCASSFWLAGGEDTQYFGPGTRLTVL.

The J gene is TRBJ1-2, the V gene TRBV7-9, with D unresolved. V lost 4 bases to trimming and J lost 10 bases, with 19 bases between them. The germline CDR1 and CDR2 sequences are SEHNR and FQNEAQ (reference sequence). The CDR3 extends over 14 amino acids. The DNA of the CDR3 is TGTGCCAGCAGCTCTAACCGGGGTGAAATGCACTACACCTTC. Its protein product is CASSSNRGEMHYTF.

The V gene is TRBV5-1, the J gene TRBJ2-7, with 10 positions matching TRBD1. Trimming cost V 5 bases and J 1 base; bases outside gene matches: 6. This CDR3 contains 15 residues. Germline V gives CDR1 SGHRS, CDR2 YFSETQ. CDR3 region: CASSSEGQGSYEQYF. The CDR3 DNA reads TGCGCCAGCAGTTCGGAGGGACAGGGGTCCTACGAGCAGTACTTC.

This clone was seen just once. J is TRBJ2-5 and V is TRBV9, with a possible D match to TRBD2 (5 bases). V dropped 3 bases and J dropped 4 bases, with 7 bases sitting between them. This CDR3 comprises 12 residues. In germline, CDR1 is SGDLS, CDR2 YYNGEE. The CDR3 DNA is TGTGCCAGCAGCGCCGAGGGAGAGACCCAGTACTTC. This codes for CASSAEGETQYF.

The chain combines TRBV9 with TRBJ1-2, with TRBD1 identical over 8 bases. The V gene end was trimmed by 4 bases and the J gene end by 5 bases; junction bases not matched to a gene: 10. This CDR3 is built from 15 residues. In germline, CDR1 is SGDLS, CDR2 YYNGEE. CDR3 in amino acids: CASSPTGTGLYGYTF. As DNA, the CDR3 is TGTGCCAGCAGCCCCACGGGGACAGGCCTATATGGCTACACCTTC. Combining the CDR3 with reference TRBV9 and TRBJ1-2 gives the whole variable domain DSGVTQTPKHLITATGQRVTLRCSPRSGDLSVYWYQQSLDQGLQFLIQYYNGEERAKGNILERFSAQQFPDLHSELNLSSLELGDSALYFCASSPTGTGLYGYTFGSGTRLTVV.

The V and J genes are TRBV27 and TRBJ1-1; tentatively, D is TRBD1 (6 bases). The germline V gene has CDR1 MNHEY and CDR2 SMNVEV (reference sequence). CDR3 length: 13 residues. The V end lost 6 bases, the J end lost 5 bases, and 13 bases lay between the germline ends. The CDR3 DNA follows: TGTGCCAGCAGAGAACAGGGTCGGACTGAAGCTTTCTTT. This codes for CASREQGRTEAFF.

The chain uses TRBV7-8 and TRBJ1-5; D gene ambiguous. From germline, CDR1 is SGHVS and CDR2 FQNEAQ. The ends were cut back, 4 bases at V and 7 bases at J, with 8 bases in the middle. The CDR3 runs to 12 residues. The CDR3 sequence: CASSYSNQPQHF. In DNA form, the CDR3 reads TGTGCCAGCAGCTACTCAAACCAGCCCCAGCATTTT.